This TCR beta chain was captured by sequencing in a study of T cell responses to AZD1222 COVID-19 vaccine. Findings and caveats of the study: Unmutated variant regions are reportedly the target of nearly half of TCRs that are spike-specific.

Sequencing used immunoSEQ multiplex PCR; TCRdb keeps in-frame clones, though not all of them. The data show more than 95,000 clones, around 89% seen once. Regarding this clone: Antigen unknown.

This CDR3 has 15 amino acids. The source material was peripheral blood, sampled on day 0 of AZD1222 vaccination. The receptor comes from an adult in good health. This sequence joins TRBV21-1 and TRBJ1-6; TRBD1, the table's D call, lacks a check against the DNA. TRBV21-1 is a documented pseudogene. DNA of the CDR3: TGTGCCAGCAGCAAAATTACAGATTATAATTCACCCCTCCACTTT. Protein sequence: CASSKITDYNSPLHF.